These 18 T cell receptor beta chains came from one sample sequenced in a study of memory CD8 T cells in hepatitis C reinfection. Regarding time point: pre-reinfection, 55 to 20 weeks before reinfection detection. The sorted cells went straight to TCR sequencing with no prior in vitro expansion. Sequencing was performed with immunoSEQ multiplex PCR; in TCRdb, only in-frame clones are kept and a portion is missing. The sample has about 6,600 clones, 80% to 90% seen once. Sequencing was done on a sample of naive CD8+ T cells sorted from blood. The receptors come from a man in his fifties with hepatitis C virus infection.

This chain links TRBV4-2 with TRBJ2-2, with D possibly TRBD2 on 6 matching bases. Germline lookup yields CDR1 LGHNA and CDR2 YNFKEQ. Trimming left V 4 bases short and J 5 bases short, with 14 bases between. The CDR3 runs 15 residues. The CDR3 sequence: CASSPARDGTGELFF. CDR3 DNA sequence: TGTGCCAGCAGCCCCGCGCGGGATGGGACCGGGGAGCTGTTTTTT.

This sequence joins TRBV28 and TRBJ1-1, with a tentative D call TRBD1 (6 bases). This CDR3 is 13 amino acids long. Trimming removed 4 bases from V and 2 bases from J, with 8 bases in between. Germline lookup yields CDR1 MDHEN and CDR2 SYDVKM. The CDR3 DNA reads as TGTGCCAGCAGTTGGACAGATAACACTGAAGCTTTCTTT. It is translated as CASSWTDNTEAFF.

In this sample, this clone turned up a few times. This chain joins TRBV5-6 and TRBJ2-7; D is ambiguous. Trimming cost V 4 bases and J 6 bases, with 11 bases left between them. The CDR3 length is 12 residues. Germline V gene sequence: CDR1 SGHDT, CDR2 YYEEEE. The CDR3 sequence: CASSDPQSEQYF. CDR3 sequence (DNA): TGTGCCAGCAGCGACCCACAGAGCGAGCAGTACTTC. The variable domain in full, with the rest retrieved from reference TRBV5-6 and TRBJ2-7, is DAGVTQSPTHLIKTRGQQVTLRCSPKSGHDTVSWYQQALGQGPQFIFQYYEEEERQRGNFPDRFSGHQFPNYSSELNVNALLLGDSALYLCASSDPQSEQYFGPGTRLTVT.

This clone has just one count. J is TRBJ1-5 and V is TRBV2; D not certain. This CDR3 is built from 14 residues. CDR1 and CDR2 from the germline V gene are SNHLY and FYNNEI. The V end lost 6 bases, the J end lost 8 bases, and 17 bases lay between the germline ends. The CDR3 DNA is TGTGCCAGCAGGGACGTAGGGTCCGGGGAGCCCCAGCATTTT. Translated, it gives CASRDVGSGEPQHF. The full variable domain, rest sourced from reference TRBV2 and TRBJ1-5, is EPEVTQTPSHQVTQMGQEVILRCVPISNHLYFYWYRQILGQKVEFLVSFYNNEISEKSEIFDDQFSVERPDGSNFTLKIRSTKLEDSAMYFCASRDVGSGEPQHFGDGTRLSIL.

The chain combines TRBV9 with TRBJ2-7, with D possibly TRBD2 on 7 matching bases. Germline lookup yields CDR1 SGDLS and CDR2 YYNGEE. Trimming left V 0 bases short and J 6 bases short, with 16 bases between. CDR3 length: 15 residues. This chain's CDR3 is CASSVGEGGGREQYF. The CDR3 DNA reads TGTGCCAGCAGCGTAGGGGAAGGGGGGGGGCGCGAGCAGTACTTC.

The chain employs TRBV11-2 and TRBJ2-1; possibly TRBD1 for D (5 bases). CDR3 length: 14 residues. Germline values: CDR1 SGHAT, CDR2 FQNNGV. V was pared by 2 bases and J by 6 bases, with 11 bases between. In nucleotides, the CDR3 is TGTGCCAGCAGCTTATCCCCCCAGGGCAATGAGCAGTTCTTC. This translates into CASSLSPQGNEQFF.

The rearrangement links TRBV4-1 to TRBJ1-2, with D hard to call. V lost 4 bases and J 7 bases, leaving 22 bases between the germline ends. The CDR3 is made up of 16 amino acids. Germline V gene sequence: CDR1 MGHRA, CDR2 YSYEKL. This chain's CDR3 is CASSREPGLQLSGYTF. The CDR3 DNA reads TGCGCCAGCAGCCGAGAACCGGGTCTTCAACTCTCTGGCTACACCTTC.

In this sample, this clone turned up once. The chain employs TRBV19 and TRBJ2-5; D gene uncertain. CDR1 is LNHDA, CDR2 SQIVND, per germline (reference sequence). Between the trimmed V and J ends, which lost 0 bases and 1 base, there was a span of 12 bases. The CDR3 length is 16 residues. The CDR3 loop is CASSIDESWAQETQYF. The CDR3 DNA sequence: TGTGCCAGTAGTATAGACGAGTCCTGGGCCCAAGAGACCCAGTACTTC.

This clone was found once. The V and J genes are TRBV27 and TRBJ2-7; D possibly corresponds to TRBD2 (5 bases). This CDR3 is 14 amino acids long. Germline V gives CDR1 MNHEY, CDR2 SMNVEV (reference sequence). Trimming left V 2 bases short and J 0 bases short, with 8 bases between. This chain's CDR3 is CASSLAGVSYEQYF. Here the CDR3 DNA reads TGTGCCAGCAGTTTAGCCGGGGTCTCCTACGAGCAGTACTTC.

The genes are TRBV9 and TRBJ2-1; D is perhaps TRBD2 (7 bases). CDR1 SGDLS and CDR2 YYNGEE come from the germline V gene. Trimming stripped 3 bases from V and 9 bases from J, with 19 bases between. There are 15 residues in the CDR3. The CDR3 loop reads CASSAGTGGGGEQFF. The CDR3, as DNA: TGTGCCAGCAGCGCAGGGACGGGAGGAGGGGGTGAGCAGTTCTTC.

The genes are TRBV7-6 and TRBJ2-2, with D unclear. Trimming removed 5 bases at V and 1 base at J, with 8 bases between. This CDR3 has 14 residues. Germline CDR1 and CDR2: SGHVS and FNYEAQ. The CDR3 protein is CASSPGENTGELFF. CDR3 nucleotide sequence: TGTGCCAGCAGCCCTGGAGAGAACACCGGGGAGCTGTTTTTT.

V gene TRBV4-1 combines with J gene TRBJ2-7; 9 bases align to TRBD2. The germline CDR1 and CDR2 sequences are MGHRA and YSYEKL. The V and J ends lost 3 bases and 6 bases, in that order; junction bases with no gene match: 9. The CDR3 spans 15 residues. CDR3 amino acids: CASSQSFGAGGEQYF. The CDR3 DNA sequence: TGCGCCAGCAGCCAGAGCTTCGGAGCGGGAGGCGAGCAGTACTTC.

This clone was seen a single time. CDR3 residues: CASSPSGTGNEQFF. Written as DNA, the CDR3 is TGTGCCAGCAGTCCCTCCGGGACAGGGAATGAGCAGTTCTTC. The chain uses TRBV6-6 and TRBJ2-1, with 9 bases lining up with TRBD1. The ends lost 5 bases at V and 7 bases at J; junction bases unmatched: 6. In germline, CDR1 is MNHNY, CDR2 SVGAGI (reference sequence). The CDR3 extends over 14 amino acids.

The chain joins TRBV7-6 to TRBJ2-1, with TRBD2 matching over 7 bases. Trimming took 1 base from V and 3 from J; bases not matched to a gene: 3. The germline V gene encodes CDR1 SGHVS and CDR2 FNYEAQ. This CDR3 spans 15 amino acids. CDR3 sequence (DNA): TGTGCCAGCAGCTTAGTAGCGGGCCTCTACAATGAGCAGTTCTTC. Translating gives CASSLVAGLYNEQFF.

CDR3 loop: CASSSGRDKYEQYF. CDR3 nucleotide sequence: TGTGCCAGCAGCTCAGGCCGGGACAAGTACGAGCAGTACTTC. The chain couples TRBV5-4 to TRBJ2-7; maybe TRBD1 (6 bases). The CDR3 contains 14 residues. Deletions cut 3 bases from V and 4 bases from J, with 14 bases between. CDR1 and CDR2 (germline): SGHNT, YYREEE (reference sequence).

V is TRBV28 and J is TRBJ2-3; unclear D gene. CDR3 length: 11 amino acids. CDR1 MDHEN and CDR2 SYDVKM come from the germline V gene. The V end was cut by 4 bases, the J end by 4 bases, with 3 bases between. CDR3 nucleotide sequence: TGTGCCAGCAGTTCTCCAGATACGCAGTATTTT. This sequence encodes CASSSPDTQYF.

The chain links TRBV28 to TRBJ2-1; D is possibly TRBD2 (6 bases). V was shortened by 5 bases and J by 3 bases, with 17 bases between the two germline ends. CDR1 is MDHEN and CDR2 is SYDVKM in the germline V gene. The CDR3 contains 16 residues. The CDR3 coding sequence is TGTGCCAGCAGTCCTGCGGACGGGAGAGGCTACAATGAGCAGTTCTTC. It yields the protein CASSPADGRGYNEQFF. The full variable domain, completed using reference TRBV28 and TRBJ2-1, is DVKVTQSSRYLVKRTGEKVFLECVQDMDHENMFWYRQDPGLGLRLIYFSYDVKMKEKGDIPEGYSVSREKKERFSLILESASTNQTSMYLCASSPADGRGYNEQFFGPGTRLTVL.

The V and J genes are TRBV10-2 and TRBJ1-1, with D unclear. The CDR3 sequence is 12 residues long. Trimming shortened V by 7 bases and J by 1 base, and 7 bases separated the two germline ends. Germline loops: CDR1 WSHSY, CDR2 SAAADI. The CDR3 DNA is TGCGCCAGCATTGGAGGGAACACTGAAGCTTTCTTT. Amino acid sequence: CASIGGNTEAFF.